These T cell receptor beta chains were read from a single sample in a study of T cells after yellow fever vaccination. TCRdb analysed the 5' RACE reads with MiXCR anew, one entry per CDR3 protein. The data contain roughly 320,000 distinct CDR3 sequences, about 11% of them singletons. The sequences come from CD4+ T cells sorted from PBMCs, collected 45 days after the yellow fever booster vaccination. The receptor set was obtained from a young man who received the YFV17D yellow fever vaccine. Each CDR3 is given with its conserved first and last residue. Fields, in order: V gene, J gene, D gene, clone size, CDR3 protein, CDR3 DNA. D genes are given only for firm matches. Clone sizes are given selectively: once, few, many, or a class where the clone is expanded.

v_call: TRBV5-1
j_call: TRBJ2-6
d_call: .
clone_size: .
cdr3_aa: CASSPFAPGANVLTF
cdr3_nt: TGCGCCAGCAGCCCATTCGCCCCTGGGGCCAACGTCCTGACTTTC

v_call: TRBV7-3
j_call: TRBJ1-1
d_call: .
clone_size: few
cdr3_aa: CASSLIGGDRTTEAFF
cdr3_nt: TGTGCCAGCAGCTTAATAGGAGGTGACAGGACTACTGAAGCTTTCTTT

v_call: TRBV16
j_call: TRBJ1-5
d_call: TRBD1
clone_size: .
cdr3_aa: CASSQSRTGKPQHF
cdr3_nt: TGTGCCAGCAGCCAATCCCGGACAGGGAAGCCCCAGCATTTT

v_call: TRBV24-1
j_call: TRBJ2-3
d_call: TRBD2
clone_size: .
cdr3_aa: CATSDPSGGPDTQYF
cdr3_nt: TGTGCCACCAGTGACCCAAGCGGGGGACCCGATACGCAGTATTTT

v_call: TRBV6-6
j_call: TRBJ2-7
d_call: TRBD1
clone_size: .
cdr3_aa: CASSPGTGVPEQYF
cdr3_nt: TGTGCCAGCAGTCCCGGGACAGGGGTTCCCGAGCAGTACTTC

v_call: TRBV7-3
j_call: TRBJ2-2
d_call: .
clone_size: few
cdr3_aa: CASSLTFGATNTGELFF
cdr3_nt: TGTGCCAGCAGCTTAACGTTTGGAGCCACGAACACCGGGGAGCTGTTTTTT

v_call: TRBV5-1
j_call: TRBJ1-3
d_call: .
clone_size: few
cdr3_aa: CASSPQPGNTIYF
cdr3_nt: TGCGCCAGCAGCCCCCAACCTGGAAACACCATATATTTT

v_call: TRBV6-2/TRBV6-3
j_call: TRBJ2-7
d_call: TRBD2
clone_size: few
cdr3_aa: CASTRRDYLDEQYF
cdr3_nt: TGTGCCAGCACAAGACGGGACTATCTCGACGAGCAGTACTTC

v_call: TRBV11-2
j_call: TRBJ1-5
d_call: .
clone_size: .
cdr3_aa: CASSRDWGGNQPQHF
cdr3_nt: TGTGCCAGCAGCCGAGATTGGGGCGGCAATCAGCCCCAGCATTTT

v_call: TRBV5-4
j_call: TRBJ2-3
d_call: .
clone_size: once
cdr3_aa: CASRASQGFTDTQYF
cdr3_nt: TGTGCCAGCAGGGCGTCCCAAGGATTCACAGATACGCAGTATTTT

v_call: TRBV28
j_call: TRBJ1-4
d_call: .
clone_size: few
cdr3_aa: CASSAPGGADYNEKLFF
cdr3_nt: TGTGCCAGCAGTGCCCCCGGTGGGGCAGACTATAATGAAAAACTGTTTTTT

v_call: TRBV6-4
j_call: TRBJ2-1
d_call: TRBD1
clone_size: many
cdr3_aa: CASSETGGSYNEQFF
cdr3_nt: TGTGCCAGCAGTGAGACAGGGGGCTCCTACAATGAGCAGTTCTTC

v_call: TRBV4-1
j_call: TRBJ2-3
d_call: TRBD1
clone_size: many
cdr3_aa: CASSQVGSGQGARDTQYF
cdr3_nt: TGCGCCAGCAGCCAAGTAGGTAGTGGACAGGGGGCAAGAGATACGCAGTATTTT

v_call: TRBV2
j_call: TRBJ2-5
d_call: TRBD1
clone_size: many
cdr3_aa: CASSGGQPIQETQYF
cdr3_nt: TGTGCCAGCAGTGGGGGACAGCCTATCCAAGAGACCCAGTACTTC

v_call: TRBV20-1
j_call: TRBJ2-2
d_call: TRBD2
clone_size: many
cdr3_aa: CSARTSGGTNTGELFF
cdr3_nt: TGCAGTGCTAGAACTAGCGGGGGGACGAACACCGGGGAGCTGTTTTTT

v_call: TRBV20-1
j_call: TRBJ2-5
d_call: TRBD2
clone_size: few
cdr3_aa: CSARFVGGASQETQYF
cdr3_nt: TGCAGTGCTAGATTTGTCGGGGGGGCTTCCCAAGAGACCCAGTACTTC

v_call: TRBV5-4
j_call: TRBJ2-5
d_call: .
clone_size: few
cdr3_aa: CASSLQLKETQYF
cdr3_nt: TGTGCCAGCAGCTTGCAACTCAAAGAGACCCAGTACTTC

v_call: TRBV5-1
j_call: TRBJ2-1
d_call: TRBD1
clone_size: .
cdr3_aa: CASTGQGGNEQFF
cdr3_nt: TGCGCCAGCACCGGACAGGGGGGCAATGAGCAGTTCTTC

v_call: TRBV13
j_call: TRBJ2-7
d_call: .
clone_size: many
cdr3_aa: CASSLQGISYEQYF
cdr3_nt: TGTGCCAGCAGCTTGCAGGGGATCTCCTACGAGCAGTACTTC

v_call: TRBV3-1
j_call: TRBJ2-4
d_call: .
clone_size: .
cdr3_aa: CASSHEKNIQYF
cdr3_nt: TGTGCCAGCAGCCATGAGAAAAACATTCAGTACTTC